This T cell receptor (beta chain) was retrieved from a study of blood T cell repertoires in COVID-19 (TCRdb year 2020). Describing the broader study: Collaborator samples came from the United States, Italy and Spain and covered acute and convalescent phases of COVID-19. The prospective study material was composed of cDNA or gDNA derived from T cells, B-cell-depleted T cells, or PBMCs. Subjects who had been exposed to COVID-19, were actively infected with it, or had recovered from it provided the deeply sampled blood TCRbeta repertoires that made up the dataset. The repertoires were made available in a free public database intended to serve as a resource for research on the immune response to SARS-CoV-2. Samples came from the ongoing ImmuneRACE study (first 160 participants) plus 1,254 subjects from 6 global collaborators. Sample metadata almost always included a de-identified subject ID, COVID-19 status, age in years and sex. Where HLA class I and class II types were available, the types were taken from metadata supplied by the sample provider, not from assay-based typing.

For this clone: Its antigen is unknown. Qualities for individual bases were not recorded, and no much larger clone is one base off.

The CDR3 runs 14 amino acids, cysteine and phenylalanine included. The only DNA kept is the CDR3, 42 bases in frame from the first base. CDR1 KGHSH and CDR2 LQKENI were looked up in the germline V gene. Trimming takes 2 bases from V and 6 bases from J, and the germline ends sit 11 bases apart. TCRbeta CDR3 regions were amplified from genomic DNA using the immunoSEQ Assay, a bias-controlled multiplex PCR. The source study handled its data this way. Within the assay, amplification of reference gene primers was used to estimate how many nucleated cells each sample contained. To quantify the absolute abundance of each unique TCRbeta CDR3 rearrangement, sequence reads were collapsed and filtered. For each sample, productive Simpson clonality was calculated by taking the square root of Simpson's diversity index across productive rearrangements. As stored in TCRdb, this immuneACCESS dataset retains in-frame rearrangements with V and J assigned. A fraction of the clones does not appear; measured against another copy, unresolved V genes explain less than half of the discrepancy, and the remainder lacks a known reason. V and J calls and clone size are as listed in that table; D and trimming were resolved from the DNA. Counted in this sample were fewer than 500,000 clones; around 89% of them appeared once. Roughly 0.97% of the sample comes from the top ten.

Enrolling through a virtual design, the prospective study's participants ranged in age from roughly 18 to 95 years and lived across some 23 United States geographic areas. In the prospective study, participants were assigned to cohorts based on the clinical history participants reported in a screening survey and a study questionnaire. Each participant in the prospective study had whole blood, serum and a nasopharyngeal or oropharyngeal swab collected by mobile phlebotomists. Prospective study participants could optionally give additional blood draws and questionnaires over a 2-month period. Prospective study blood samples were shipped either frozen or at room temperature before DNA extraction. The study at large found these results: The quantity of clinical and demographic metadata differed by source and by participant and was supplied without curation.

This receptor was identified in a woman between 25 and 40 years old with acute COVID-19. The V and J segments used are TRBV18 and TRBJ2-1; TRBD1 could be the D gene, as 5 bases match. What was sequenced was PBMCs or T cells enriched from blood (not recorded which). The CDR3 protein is CASSPGHPFNEQFF. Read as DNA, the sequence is TGTGCCAGCTCACCAGGACACCCTTTCAATGAGCAGTTCTTC.